Listed here are 10 T cell receptor beta chains from one sample, sequenced in a study of spatial heterogeneity in lung cancer. Findings and caveats of the study: The number of expanded tumor alpha and beta chains correlated with mutation number.

What these receptors recognize is not known. MiXCR was run by TCRdb on the 5' RACE reads, yielding one entry per CDR3 protein. The sample has 4,500 to 5,000 distinct CDR3 sequences; over 10% are singletons. The time point denotes: sample taken at primary tumor resection. The input for sequencing was lung tumor tissue, taken at surgery. Receptors originate from a male donor with early-stage non-small cell lung cancer.

This clonotype was recorded a few times. The chain uses TRBV20-1 and TRBJ2-2; D gene unclear. Trimming removed 0 bases from V and 12 bases from J, with 11 bases in between. The V gene's germline CDR1 is DFQATT and CDR2 SNEGSKA (reference sequence). This CDR3 contains 12 residues. The CDR3: CSARDPYRKLFF. The DNA of the CDR3 is TGCAGTGCTAGAGATCCCTATAGGAAGCTGTTTTTT.

The chain uses TRBV19 and TRBJ1-2, with 9 bases fitting TRBD1. With 5 bases clipped from V and 7 bases from J, the junction kept 8 bases outside the gene matches. The CDR3 length is 14 residues. CDR1 and CDR2 from the germline V gene are LNHDA and SQIVND (reference sequence). The CDR3 sequence: CASSPGQGIAGYTF. As DNA, the CDR3 is TGTGCCAGTAGTCCGGGACAGGGCATCGCTGGCTACACCTTC.

This clonotype was seen a few times. The genes are TRBV21-1 and TRBJ1-5. TRBV21-1 represents a pseudogene. This CDR3 spans 14 amino acids. This CDR3 reads CASSKGVEKLAQHF. CDR3 DNA: TGTGCCAGCAGCAAAGGAGTGGAAAAGTTAGCCCAGCATTTT.

By sample share, this clonotype is medium-sized. The rearrangement joins TRBV9 to TRBJ2-7; TRBD2 agrees at 7 bases. This CDR3 spans 15 amino acids. Trimming at V came to 0 bases and at J to 5 bases, leaving 8 bases not matched to a gene. Per the germline V gene, CDR1 is SGDLS and CDR2 is YYNGEE. The CDR3 spells CASSVEGGSLNEQYF. In DNA form, the CDR3 reads TGTGCCAGCAGCGTAGAGGGCGGGAGTCTGAACGAGCAGTACTTC.

This clonotype was observed many times. V is TRBV20-1 and J is TRBJ2-1, with TRBD2 matching 11 bases. This CDR3 is 17 amino acids long. Trimming removed 3 bases from V and 4 bases from J; junction bases left unmatched: 11. CDR1 is DFQATT, CDR2 SNEGSKA, per germline (reference sequence). This chain's CDR3 is CSASRTGLAGLYNEQFF. The CDR3 DNA follows: TGCAGTGCTAGTCGAACAGGACTAGCGGGTTTATACAATGAGCAGTTCTTC.

By share of the sample, this clonotype is medium-sized. The chain has TRBV6-2 or TRBV6-3 and TRBJ2-7; D is uncertain. The germline gives CDR1 MNHEY, CDR2 SVGEGT. V dropped 0 bases and J dropped 3 bases, with 3 bases sitting between them. This CDR3 has 12 amino acids. CDR3 sequence: CASSYSNYEQYF. DNA of the CDR3: TGTGCCAGCAGTTACTCGAACTACGAGCAGTACTTC.

This chain connects TRBV6-1 to TRBJ2-1; perhaps TRBD2 as D (6 bases). Germline assignment: CDR1 MNHNS and CDR2 SASEGT. V lost 2 bases to trimming and J lost 6 bases, with 11 bases between them. This CDR3 is 14 amino acids long. The CDR3 bases are TGTGCCAGCAGTGAAACCGGGACTTTCAATGAGCAGTTCTTC. This codes for CASSETGTFNEQFF.

This clonotype was seen repeatedly, ten times or more. The V call is TRBV11-2, the J call TRBJ2-6; weak D call: TRBD1 (6 bases). Looked up from germline, CDR1 is SGHAT and CDR2 is FQNNGV. Trimming removed 2 bases from V and 0 bases from J, with 17 bases in between. This CDR3 spans 19 amino acids. CDR3 DNA: TGTGCCAGCAGCTTAATTCTTGGGGACACCAACTCTGGGGCCAACGTCCTGACTTTC. As protein: CASSLILGDTNSGANVLTF.

This clonotype is categorized as medium-sized (0.01 to 0.1%). The chain recombines TRBV11-2 with TRBJ2-6, with TRBD1 identical over 7 bases. Germline CDR1 reads SGHAT; CDR2 reads FQNNGV. The junction had 5 bases not matched to a gene; V was cut back by 0 bases and J by 0 bases. The length of the CDR3 is 18 residues. This CDR3 is CASSLDNRGFSGANVLTF. CDR3 coding DNA: TGTGCCAGCAGCTTAGACAACAGGGGATTCTCTGGGGCCAACGTCCTGACTTTC.

This clonotype was recorded at least ten times. The J gene is TRBJ2-2, the V gene TRBV14; 11 positions agree with TRBD2. This CDR3 spans 17 amino acids. V was pared by 4 bases and J by 7 bases, with 11 bases of the junction left unmatched. Germline CDR1 SGHDN, CDR2 FVKESK. CDR3 in DNA: TGTGCCAGCAGCCCAGGGAAGACTAGCGGGACGGACGGGGAGCTGTTTTTT. Its protein product is CASSPGKTSGTDGELFF.